Detailed here is one T cell receptor (beta chain). Its antigen is unknown. TCRdb reanalysed the 5' RACE reads using MiXCR and keeps one entry per CDR3 protein. The sample contains about 240,000 distinct CDR3 sequences, 6% to 8% of which appear only once. This entry belongs to a study of identical twins. The study, taken as a whole, reports: For cord blood, abundant beta clonotypes had fewer insertions, unlike memory repertoires, which showed none.

In germline, CDR1 is SGDLS, CDR2 YYNGEE. The V and J ends lost 3 bases and 6 bases respectively, with 14 bases between them. CDR3 size: 14 residues. These same data were also listed under a study on yellow fever vaccine responses in identical twins.

The rearrangement links TRBV9 to TRBJ2-3; D possibly matches TRBD1 or TRBD2 (7 bases each). This sequence originates from a woman aged 18-29 years in good health. Sequencing was done on a sample of CD8+ T cells sorted from blood. CDR3 sequence: CASSEPGGEDTQYF. The CDR3 nucleotides read TGTGCCAGCAGCGAGCCAGGGGGGGAGGATACGCAGTATTTT.